Below, 25 T cell receptor beta chains from the same sample are listed, as sequenced in a study of regulatory T cells in long-lasting Graves disease. Library construction for TCR beta used iRepertoire HTBI primers and Arm-PCR of CDR3 regions. TCRdb independently ran MiXCR on the multiplex PCR reads; one entry per CDR3 protein. The sample consists of about 360,000 distinct CDR3 sequences, 15% to 20% of them appearing once. Time point given: newly diagnosed GD, antithyroid drugs for less than 3 months. Extracted RNA from PBMCs served as the source of the TCR library. These data were also filed under a second study, of T cells in Graves' hyperthyroidism and ophthalmopathy.

Here the sequenced sample was peripheral blood mononuclear cells (PBMCs), taken at new diagnosis, from a patient treated with antithyroid drugs. These receptors originate from a woman aged 18-30 years with Graves disease.

This chain uses TRBV6-1 with TRBJ1-6; D is uncertain. Trimming stripped 8 bases from V and 4 bases from J, with 12 bases between. This CDR3 is built from 14 residues. Germline V gives CDR1 MNHNS, CDR2 SASEGT. The CDR3 sequence: CASGPGPYNSPLHF. The CDR3 nucleotides are TGTGCCAGCGGACCGGGCCCTTATAATTCACCCCTCCACTTT.

Ten or more counts support this clonotype. The chain carries TRBV5-1 and TRBJ2-2; D is undetermined. The ends were cut back, 6 bases at V and 7 bases at J, with 7 bases in the middle. The CDR3 runs to 11 residues. Germline assignment: CDR1 SGHRS and CDR2 YFSETQ. The CDR3 DNA reads as TGCGCCAGCATTAGTGGCGGGGAGCTGTTTTTT. Its translation is CASISGGELFF.

This clonotype was counted many times. As DNA, the CDR3 is TGTGCCAGCTCGCCTCCAGGGGAAGAGACCCAGTACTTC. Its protein is CASSPPGEETQYF. The J gene is TRBJ2-5, the V gene TRBV18; D might be TRBD1 (6 bases). This CDR3 spans 13 amino acids. Looked up from germline, CDR1 is KGHSH and CDR2 is LQKENI. The germline V and J ends were trimmed by 6 bases and 3 bases, with 11 bases remaining between them.

In regard to this clonotype: This clone may be a read error of a much larger clone one base away. Written as DNA, the CDR3 is TGTGCCTGGAGTCACGGGGGCAGAGAGACCCAGTACTTC. Amino acids: CAWSHGGRETQYF. The chain uses TRBV30 and TRBJ2-5, with D tentatively TRBD1 or TRBD2 (6 bases each). The CDR3 is 13 residues long. Germline loops: CDR1 GTSNPN, CDR2 SVGIG (reference sequence). Trimming stripped 2 bases from V and 4 bases from J, with 11 bases between.

The J gene is TRBJ2-1, the V gene TRBV11-2, with 9 bases that match TRBD1. After removal of 2 bases from V and 9 bases from J, the junction contained 11 bases not matched to a gene. Germline CDR1 is SGHAT and CDR2 is FQNNGV. The CDR3 is made up of 16 amino acids. CDR3: CASSLQATGGSTEQFF. The CDR3 coding sequence is TGTGCCAGCAGCTTACAGGCGACAGGGGGGAGCACTGAGCAGTTCTTC. Based on the CDR3 plus reference TRBV11-2 and TRBJ2-1, the full variable domain is EAGVAQSPRYKIIEKRQSVAFWCNPISGHATLYWYQQILGQGPKLLIQFQNNGVVDDSQLPKDRFSAERLKGVDSTLKIQPAKLEDSAVYLCASSLQATGGSTEQFFGPGTRLTVL.

This clonotype was seen only once. The CDR3 reads CASSSAGTVNSPLHF. The CDR3 DNA reads as TGTGCCAGCAGCAGTGCCGGGACAGTCAATTCACCCCTCCACTTT. The rearrangement links TRBV7-9 to TRBJ1-6; 7 bases are shared with TRBD1. This CDR3 has 15 amino acids. Germline assignment: CDR1 SEHNR and CDR2 FQNEAQ (reference sequence). Trimming cost V 5 bases and J 7 bases; bases outside gene matches: 8.

The chain uses TRBV28 and TRBJ1-4, with a possible D match to TRBD1 (5 bases). This CDR3 has 12 residues. In germline, CDR1 is MDHEN, CDR2 SYDVKM. V was cut by 3 bases and J by 12 bases, with 11 bases left in between. The CDR3 DNA sequence: TGTGCCAGCAGTTTCCAAAGGGGCGAACTGTTTTTT. Translated, it gives CASSFQRGELFF.

This clonotype occurred many times. The V and J genes are TRBV30 and TRBJ1-2, with D perhaps matching TRBD1 (5 bases). The CDR3 covers 13 residues. In germline, CDR1 is GTSNPN, CDR2 SVGIG (reference sequence). Trimming cost V 1 base and J 1 base, with 7 bases left between them. CDR3 residues: CAWSAGRNYGYTF. Here the CDR3 DNA reads TGTGCCTGGAGTGCGGGACGTAACTATGGCTACACCTTC.

Many counts were recorded for this clonotype. At one boundary the junction diverges from the germline segment, which might be a read error. CDR3 DNA sequence: TGTGCCAGCAGTCCCGGGACAGAGGACGTTCTAACAGACTTT. It encodes CASSPGTEDVLTDF. J is TRBJ2-3 and V is TRBV28, with TRBD1 matching 7 bases. Germline V CDR1 and CDR2: MDHEN, SYDVKM. This CDR3 spans 14 amino acids.

This clonotype was seen at least ten times. This chain links TRBV9 with TRBJ2-3, with D hard to call. Germline V gene sequence: CDR1 SGDLS, CDR2 YYNGEE. The CDR3 covers 14 residues. Trimming took off 2 bases at V and 2 bases at J, with 9 bases between the two ends. The CDR3 loop reads CASSVPDATDTQYF. The CDR3 coding sequence is TGTGCCAGCAGCGTTCCCGATGCCACAGATACGCAGTATTTT.

This clonotype was seen only a few times. The chain couples TRBV15 to TRBJ1-4; 7 bases agree with TRBD1. The junction had 8 bases not matched to a gene; V was cut back by 9 bases and J by 4 bases. In germline, CDR1 is LNHNV, CDR2 YYDKDF (reference sequence). The CDR3 is 14 residues long. In DNA form, the CDR3 reads TGTGCCACGGAACCGGACAGGAATAATGAAAAACTGTTTTTT. Residues: CATEPDRNNEKLFF.

This clonotype showed up just a few times. This chain joins TRBV5-1 and TRBJ2-1; TRBD2 matches at 9 bases. V shed 6 bases and J 10 bases; nucleotides not matched to a gene: 2. The CDR3 length is 11 residues. In germline, CDR1 is SGHRS, CDR2 YFSETQ. The CDR3 DNA reads as TGCGCCAGCAATCTAGCGGGGGAGCAGTTCTTC. Amino acid sequence: CASNLAGEQFF.

The sample holds many counts of this clonotype. The V gene is TRBV16, the J gene TRBJ1-5, with TRBD1 matching over 9 bases. The CDR3 contains 16 residues. The junction had 5 bases not matched to a gene; V was cut back by 0 bases and J by 5 bases. Germline values: CDR1 KGHSY, CDR2 FQNENV. CDR3 nucleotides: TGTGCCAGCAGCCAATCGTACAGGGGGCTAGATCAGCCCCAGCATTTT. Its translation: CASSQSYRGLDQPQHF.

This clonotype was seen only a few times. The genes are TRBV20-1 and TRBJ2-1; 8 nucleotides align to TRBD1. Germline V gene data show CDR1 as DFQATT and CDR2 as SNEGSKA (reference sequence). The ends lost 4 bases at V and 8 bases at J; junction bases unmatched: 10. This CDR3 contains 14 residues. Here the CDR3 reads CSATDRESVDEQFF. In DNA, the CDR3 is TGCAGTGCTACGGACAGGGAATCAGTCGATGAGCAGTTCTTC.

This clonotype was detected many times. The chain combines TRBV18 with TRBJ2-1; D is possibly TRBD1 or TRBD2 (6 bases each). The CDR3 spans 17 residues. Germline V gene data show CDR1 as KGHSH and CDR2 as LQKENI. The V and J ends lost 2 bases and 0 bases respectively, with 14 bases between them. CDR3 bases: TGTGCCAGCTCACCATTGCGGGACATAAGCTCCTACAATGAGCAGTTCTTC. This codes for CASSPLRDISSYNEQFF. Full variable domain (rest looked up from reference TRBV18 and TRBJ2-1): NAGVMQNPRHLVRRRGQEARLRCSPMKGHSHVYWYRQLPEEGLKFMVYLQKENIIDESGMPKERFSAEFPKEGPSILRIQQVVRGDSAAYFCASSPLRDISSYNEQFFGPGTRLTVL.

The genes are TRBV5-1 and TRBJ1-3; D gene uncertain. Germline V lookup: CDR1 SGHRS, CDR2 YFSETQ. V was pared by 4 bases and J by 0 bases, with 11 bases between. The CDR3 contains 15 residues. CDR3 loop: CASSRDGSSGNTIYF. CDR3 nucleotide sequence: TGCGCCAGCAGCCGCGACGGGAGCTCTGGAAACACCATATATTTT.

This clonotype occurred many times. The chain combines TRBV11-2 with TRBJ2-3, with 11 bases matching TRBD2. CDR1 and CDR2 from the germline V gene are SGHAT and FQNNGV. The CDR3 runs to 17 residues. V lost 1 base to trimming and J lost 2 bases; unmatched junction nucleotides: 5. The CDR3, as DNA: TGTGCCAGCAGCTTAGTGACTAGCGGGATCCTCACAGATACGCAGTATTTT. Its translation: CASSLVTSGILTDTQYF.

This clonotype was counted at least ten times. The chain employs TRBV12-3 or TRBV12-4 and TRBJ1-3; TRBD1 agrees at 9 bases. Trimming removed 4 bases from V and 4 bases from J; junction bases left unmatched: 14. The CDR3 totals 18 residues. The CDR3 region is CASSSRGQGLTGGNTIYF. The CDR3 DNA reads TGTGCCAGCAGTTCCCGTGGACAGGGGCTAACGGGGGGAAACACCATATATTTT.

This clonotype has ten or more counts. V usage is TRBV5-1 and J usage is TRBJ2-2; 7 nucleotides align to TRBD1. V lost 9 bases and J lost 4; bases outside the gene matches: 0. Germline V gene sequence: CDR1 SGHRS, CDR2 YFSETQ. The CDR3 is 11 residues long. CDR3 nucleotides: TGCGCCACAGGGGGCACCGGGGAGCTGTTTTTT. It codes for CATGGTGELFF.

The sample holds many counts of this clonotype. The rearrangement uses TRBV7-2 and TRBJ2-7; 11 bases are a match to TRBD2. The CDR3 length is 15 residues. After removal of 1 base from V and 5 bases from J, the junction contained 4 bases not matched to a gene. The germline V gene encodes CDR1 SGHTA and CDR2 FQGNSA. This CDR3 is CASSLGSGGAHEQYF. The DNA for the CDR3 is TGTGCCAGCAGCTTAGGTAGCGGGGGGGCCCACGAGCAGTACTTC.

In this sample, this clonotype turned up many times. This chain joins TRBV2 and TRBJ1-4; tentatively, D is TRBD1 (6 bases). This CDR3 has 15 residues. V gave up 4 bases and J gave up 4 bases, with 13 bases separating them. CDR1 is SNHLY, CDR2 FYNNEI, per germline. The CDR3 is CASSARGLNNEKLFF. Here the CDR3 DNA reads TGTGCCAGCAGTGCCAGGGGACTCAATAATGAAAAACTGTTTTTT.

This clonotype appeared many times. This rearrangement joins TRBV12-3 or TRBV12-4 to TRBJ2-4, with 7 bases lining up with TRBD2. V lost 4 bases to trimming and J lost 8 bases; unmatched junction nucleotides: 2. The CDR3 consists of 12 residues. The CDR3 nucleotides read TGTGCCAGCAGTTCGGGAGGCGACATTCAGTACTTC. This encodes CASSSGGDIQYF.

In its sample, this clonotype was seen many times. The chain joins TRBV5-1 to TRBJ2-7, with 10 bases that match TRBD1. The germline V gene encodes CDR1 SGHRS and CDR2 YFSETQ. The CDR3 is 14 amino acids. V gave up 2 bases and J gave up 3 bases; unmatched junction bases: 2. The CDR3 loop reads CASSFGQGVYEQYF. The CDR3 DNA sequence: TGCGCCAGCAGCTTCGGACAGGGGGTCTACGAGCAGTACTTC. The complete variable domain, with remaining parts taken from reference TRBV5-1 and TRBJ2-7, reads KAGVTQTPRYLIKTRGQQVTLSCSPISGHRSVSWYQQTPGQGLQFLFEYFSETQRNKGNFPGRFSGRQFSNSRSEMNVSTLELGDSALYLCASSFGQGVYEQYFGPGTRLTVT.

This clonotype showed up many times. This chain connects TRBV5-1 to TRBJ2-1, with D possibly TRBD1 on 5 matching bases. Germline CDR1 and CDR2: SGHRS and YFSETQ. V dropped 0 bases and J dropped 6 bases, with 13 bases sitting between them. This CDR3 region has 15 residues. The CDR3 DNA sequence: TGCGCCAGCAGCTTGGCACAGGTGGTCCCCAATGAGCAGTTCTTC. Translating gives CASSLAQVVPNEQFF.

This clonotype was picked up many times. This chain connects TRBV28 to TRBJ1-5, with unresolved D. In germline, CDR1 is MDHEN, CDR2 SYDVKM. V was cut by 7 bases and J by 6 bases, with 13 bases left in between. There are 13 residues in the CDR3. The CDR3 sequence: CASNDLGIQPQHF. Written as DNA, the CDR3 is TGTGCCAGCAATGACCTGGGGATTCAGCCCCAGCATTTT. Full variable domain (rest looked up from reference TRBV28 and TRBJ1-5): DVKVTQSSRYLVKRTGEKVFLECVQDMDHENMFWYRQDPGLGLRLIYFSYDVKMKEKGDIPEGYSVSREKKERFSLILESASTNQTSMYLCASNDLGIQPQHFGDGTRLSIL.